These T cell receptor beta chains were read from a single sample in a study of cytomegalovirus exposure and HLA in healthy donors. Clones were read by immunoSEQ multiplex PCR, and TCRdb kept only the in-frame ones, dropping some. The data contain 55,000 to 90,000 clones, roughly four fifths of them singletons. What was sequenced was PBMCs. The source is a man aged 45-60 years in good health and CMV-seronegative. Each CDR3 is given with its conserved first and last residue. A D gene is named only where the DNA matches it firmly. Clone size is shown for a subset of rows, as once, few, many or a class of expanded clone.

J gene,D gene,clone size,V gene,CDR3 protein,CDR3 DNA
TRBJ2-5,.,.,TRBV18,CASSPQRRERRRETQYF,TGTGCCAGCTCACCACAGAGGCGGGAAAGGAGGCGGGAGACCCAGTACTTC
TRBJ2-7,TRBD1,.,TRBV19,CASSPDRGRGEQYF,TGTGCCAGTAGCCCGGACAGGGGGCGCGGCGAGCAGTACTTC
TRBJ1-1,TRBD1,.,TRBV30,CAVTRQGKNAFF,TGTGCCGTTACTCGACAGGGGAAGAATGCTTTCTTT
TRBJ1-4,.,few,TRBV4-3,CASSQATGATNEKLFF,TGCGCCAGCAGCCAGGCGACCGGGGCAACTAATGAAAAACTGTTTTTT
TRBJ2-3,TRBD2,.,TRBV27,CASRAGTSEIDTQYF,TGTGCCAGCAGGGCCGGGACTAGCGAAATTGATACGCAGTATTTT
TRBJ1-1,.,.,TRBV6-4,CASSDTEGGLAFF,TGTGCCAGCAGTGACACTGAGGGGGGGTTGGCTTTCTTT
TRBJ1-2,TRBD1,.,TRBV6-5,CASSGDRANYGYTF,TGTGCCAGCAGTGGGGACAGAGCTAACTATGGCTACACCTTC
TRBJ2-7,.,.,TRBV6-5,CATQQNPGEQYF,TGTGCCACCCAGCAGAACCCGGGGGAGCAGTACTTC
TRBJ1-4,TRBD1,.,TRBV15,CATSRDRGRGSNEKLFF,TGTGCCACCAGCAGGGACAGGGGGCGAGGGTCGAATGAAAAACTGTTTTTT
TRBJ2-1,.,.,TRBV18,CASSPQGRSSYNEQFF,TGTGCCAGCTCACCCCAGGGTCGCAGCTCCTACAATGAGCAGTTCTTC
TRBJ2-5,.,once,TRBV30,CAWSGPGGGQETQYF,TGTGCCTGGAGTGGTCCTGGCGGAGGTCAAGAGACCCAGTACTTC
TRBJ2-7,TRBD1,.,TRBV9,CASSGTGTGDYEQYF,TGTGCCAGCAGCGGGACAGGTACGGGCGACTACGAGCAGTACTTC
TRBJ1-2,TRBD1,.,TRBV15,CATSWTTGLGGGYTF,TGTGCCACCAGCTGGACGACAGGGCTTGGCGGTGGCTACACCTTC
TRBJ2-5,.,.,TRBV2,CASSVSVVQETQYF,TGTGCCAGCAGTGTTTCGGTGGTCCAAGAGACCCAGTACTTC
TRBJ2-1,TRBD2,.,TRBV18,CASSPLPGLADNEQFF,TGTGCCAGCTCACCTCTTCCGGGACTAGCGGACAATGAGCAGTTCTTC
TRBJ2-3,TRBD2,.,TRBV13,CASSLEPSGRADTQYF,TGTGCCAGCAGCTTAGAACCTAGCGGGAGGGCAGATACGCAGTATTTT
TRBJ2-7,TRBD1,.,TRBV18,CASSLDRGGYEQYF,TGTGCCAGCTCACTGGACAGGGGGGGGTACGAGCAGTACTTC
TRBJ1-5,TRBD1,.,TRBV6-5,CASSSTPGTGIQPQHF,TGTGCCAGCAGTTCCACTCCTGGGACAGGGATTCAGCCCCAGCATTTT
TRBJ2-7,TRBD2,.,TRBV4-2,CASSPGTSGALYEQYF,TGTGCCAGCAGCCCTGGGACTAGCGGGGCCCTTTACGAGCAGTACTTC
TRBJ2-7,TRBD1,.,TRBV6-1,CASSDMDRGEQYF,TGTGCCAGCAGTGATATGGACAGGGGCGAGCAGTACTTC
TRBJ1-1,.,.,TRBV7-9,CASSPGQARAAFF,TGTGCCAGCAGCCCTGGACAAGCCAGGGCGGCTTTCTTT
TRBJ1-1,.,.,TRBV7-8,CASSLFEANTEAFF,TGTGCCAGCAGCTTATTTGAAGCTAACACTGAAGCTTTCTTT
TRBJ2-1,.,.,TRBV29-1,CSVAQGHNEQFF,TGCAGCGTTGCGCAGGGCCACAATGAGCAGTTCTTC
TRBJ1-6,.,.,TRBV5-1,CASSLVESNSPLHF,TGCGCCAGCAGCTTGGTAGAGAGTAATTCACCCCTCCACTTT
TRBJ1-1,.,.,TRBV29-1,CSVGTQGAEAFF,TGCAGCGTTGGTACACAGGGCGCTGAAGCTTTCTTT
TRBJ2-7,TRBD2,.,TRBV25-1,CASSISGSAYEQYF,TGTGCCAGCAGTATAAGCGGGAGTGCCTACGAGCAGTACTTC
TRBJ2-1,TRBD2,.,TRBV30,CAWSVFRTSGGARARSEQFF,TGTGCCTGGAGTGTATTCCGGACTAGCGGGGGGGCTAGAGCTCGTTCTGAGCAGTTCTTC
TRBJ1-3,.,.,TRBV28,CASSEISSGNTIYF,TGTGCCAGCAGCGAGATAAGCTCTGGAAACACCATATATTTT
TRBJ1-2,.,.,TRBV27,CASSLWAASGDGYTF,TGTGCCAGCAGTTTGTGGGCAGCCTCAGGGGATGGCTACACCTTC
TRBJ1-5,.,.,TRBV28,CASRKADRQDQPQHF,TGTGCCAGCAGAAAAGCAGACAGACAGGATCAGCCCCAGCATTTT
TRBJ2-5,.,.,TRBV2,CATAGLYQETQYF,TGTGCCACTGCGGGGCTGTACCAAGAGACCCAGTACTTC
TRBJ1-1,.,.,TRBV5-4,CASSSRWDTEAFF,TGTGCCAGCAGCTCTAGGTGGGACACTGAAGCTTTCTTT
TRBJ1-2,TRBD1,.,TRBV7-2,CASSLVLQGNGYTF,TGTGCCAGCAGCTTAGTTCTACAGGGGAATGGCTACACCTTC
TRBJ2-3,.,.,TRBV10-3,CAISDRGDTQYF,TGTGCCATCAGTGACCGGGGGGATACGCAGTATTTT
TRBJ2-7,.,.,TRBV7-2,CASSLGLTAYEQYF,TGTGCCAGCAGCTTAGGACTAACCGCCTACGAGCAGTACTTC
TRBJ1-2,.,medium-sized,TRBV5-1,CATQPGGGEDYGYTF,TGCGCCACCCAACCAGGAGGAGGGGAGGACTATGGCTACACCTTC
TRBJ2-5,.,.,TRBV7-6,CASSSGTFQETQYF,TGTGCCAGCAGCTCGGGGACTTTTCAAGAGACCCAGTACTTC
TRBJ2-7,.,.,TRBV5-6,CASSKDSYEQYF,TGTGCCAGCAGCAAGGACAGCTACGAGCAGTACTTC
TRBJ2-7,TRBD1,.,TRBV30,CAWSKGQYYEQYF,TGTGCCTGGAGCAAGGGACAGTACTACGAGCAGTACTTC
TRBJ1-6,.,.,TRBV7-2,CASSLNRDNSPLHF,TGTGCCAGCAGCTTAAACCGAGATAATTCACCCCTCCACTTT
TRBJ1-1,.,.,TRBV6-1,CAGGRGTEAFF,TGTGCCGGAGGGAGGGGTACTGAAGCTTTCTTT
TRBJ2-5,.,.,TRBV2,CASSGGETQYF,TGTGCCAGCAGTGGAGGCGAGACCCAGTACTTC
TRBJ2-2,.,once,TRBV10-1,CATTERTAGGTGELFF,TGCGCCACGACGGAGCGGACCGCGGGTGGCACCGGGGAGCTGTTTTTT
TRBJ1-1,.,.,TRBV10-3,CATRGGLNTEAFF,TGTGCCACCCGAGGGGGACTGAACACTGAAGCTTTCTTT
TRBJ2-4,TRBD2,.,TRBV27,CASSLLAGGGNIQYF,TGTGCCAGCAGTTTATTAGCGGGAGGAGGAAACATTCAGTACTTC
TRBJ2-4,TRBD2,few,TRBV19,CASSKLAGGGNIQYF,TGTGCCAGTAGTAAACTAGCGGGAGGGGGAAACATTCAGTACTTC
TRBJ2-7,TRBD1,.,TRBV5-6,CASSWGTGRHEQYF,TGTGCCAGCAGCTGGGGGACAGGCCGCCACGAGCAGTACTTC
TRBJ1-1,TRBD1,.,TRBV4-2,CASSHLSRDSGGAFF,TGTGCCAGCAGCCACCTCTCCCGGGACAGCGGGGGAGCTTTCTTT
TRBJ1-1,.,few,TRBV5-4,CASSLSTGNTEAFF,TGTGCCAGCAGCTTGTCTACAGGGAACACTGAAGCTTTCTTT
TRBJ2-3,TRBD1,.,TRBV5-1,CASRRQGENTDTQYF,TGCGCCAGCAGAAGACAGGGGGAGAACACAGATACGCAGTATTTT
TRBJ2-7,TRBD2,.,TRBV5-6,CASSPGLAGGRYEQYF,TGTGCCAGCAGCCCGGGACTAGCGGGAGGGCGGTACGAGCAGTACTTC